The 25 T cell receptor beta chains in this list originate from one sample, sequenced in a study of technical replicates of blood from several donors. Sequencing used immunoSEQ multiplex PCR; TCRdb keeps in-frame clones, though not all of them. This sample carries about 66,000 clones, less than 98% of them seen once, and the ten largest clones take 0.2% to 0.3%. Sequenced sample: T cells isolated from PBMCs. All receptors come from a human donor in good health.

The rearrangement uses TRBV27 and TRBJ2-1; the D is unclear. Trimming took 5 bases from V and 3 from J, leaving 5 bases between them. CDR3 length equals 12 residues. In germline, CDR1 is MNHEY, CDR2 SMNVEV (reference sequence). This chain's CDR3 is CASSVDYNEQFF. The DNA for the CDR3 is TGTGCCAGCAGTGTAGACTACAATGAGCAGTTCTTC.

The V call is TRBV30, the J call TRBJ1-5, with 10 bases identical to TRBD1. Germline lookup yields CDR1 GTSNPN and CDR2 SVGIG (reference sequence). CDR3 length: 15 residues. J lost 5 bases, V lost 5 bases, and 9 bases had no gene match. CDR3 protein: CAWDSGTGDDQPQHF. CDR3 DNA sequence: TGTGCCTGGGATTCCGGGACAGGGGACGATCAGCCCCAGCATTTT.

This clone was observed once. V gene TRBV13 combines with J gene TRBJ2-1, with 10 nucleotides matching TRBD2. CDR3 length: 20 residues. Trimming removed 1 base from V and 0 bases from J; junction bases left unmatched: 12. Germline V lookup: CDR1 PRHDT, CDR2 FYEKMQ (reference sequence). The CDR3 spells CASSLVAGRIAGGSYNEQFF. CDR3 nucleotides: TGTGCCAGCAGCTTAGTTGCAGGGAGAATAGCGGGAGGCTCCTACAATGAGCAGTTCTTC.

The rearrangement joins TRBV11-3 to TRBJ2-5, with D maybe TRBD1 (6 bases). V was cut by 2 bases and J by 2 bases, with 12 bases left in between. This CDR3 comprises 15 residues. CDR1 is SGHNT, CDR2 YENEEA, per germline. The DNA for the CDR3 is TGTGCCAGCAGCTTAAGGGTAGGGGGACAAGAGACCCAGTACTTC. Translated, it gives CASSLRVGGQETQYF.

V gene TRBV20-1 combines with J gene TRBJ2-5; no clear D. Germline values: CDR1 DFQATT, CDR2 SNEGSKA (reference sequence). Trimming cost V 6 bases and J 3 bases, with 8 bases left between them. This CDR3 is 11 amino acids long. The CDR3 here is CSASPEETQYF. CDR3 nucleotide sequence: TGCAGTGCGAGTCCCGAAGAGACCCAGTACTTC.

The CDR3 nucleotides read TGCGCCAGCAGCCAAGCCGGGACAGTTTATCATGGCTACACCTTC. Encoded protein: CASSQAGTVYHGYTF. The chain links TRBV4-3 to TRBJ1-2; 7 nucleotides agree with TRBD1. The CDR3 totals 15 residues. Looked up from germline, CDR1 is LGHNA and CDR2 is YSLEER. V lost 1 base to trimming and J lost 6 bases; unmatched junction nucleotides: 8.

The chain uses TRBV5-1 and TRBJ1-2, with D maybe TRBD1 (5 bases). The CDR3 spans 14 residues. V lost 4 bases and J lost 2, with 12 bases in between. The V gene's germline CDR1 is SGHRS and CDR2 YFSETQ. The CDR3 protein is CASSPDGGNYGYTF. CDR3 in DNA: TGCGCCAGCAGCCCAGACGGGGGAAACTATGGCTACACCTTC. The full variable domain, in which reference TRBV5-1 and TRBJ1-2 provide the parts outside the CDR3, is KAGVTQTPRYLIKTRGQQVTLSCSPISGHRSVSWYQQTPGQGLQFLFEYFSETQRNKGNFPGRFSGRQFSNSRSEMNVSTLELGDSALYLCASSPDGGNYGYTFGSGTRLTVV.

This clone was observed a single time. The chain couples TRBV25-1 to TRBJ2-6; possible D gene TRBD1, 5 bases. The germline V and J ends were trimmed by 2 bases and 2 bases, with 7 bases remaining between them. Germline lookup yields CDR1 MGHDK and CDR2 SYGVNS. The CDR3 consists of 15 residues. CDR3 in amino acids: CASSERGTGANVLTF. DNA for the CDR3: TGTGCCAGCAGTGAAAGGGGTACTGGGGCCAACGTCCTGACTTTC.

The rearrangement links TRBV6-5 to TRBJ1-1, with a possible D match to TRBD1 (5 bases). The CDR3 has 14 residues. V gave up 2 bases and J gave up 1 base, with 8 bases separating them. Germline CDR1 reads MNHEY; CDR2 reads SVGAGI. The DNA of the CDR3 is TGTGCCAGCAGTTACCGTCAGGGGAACACTGAAGCTTTCTTT. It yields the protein CASSYRQGNTEAFF.

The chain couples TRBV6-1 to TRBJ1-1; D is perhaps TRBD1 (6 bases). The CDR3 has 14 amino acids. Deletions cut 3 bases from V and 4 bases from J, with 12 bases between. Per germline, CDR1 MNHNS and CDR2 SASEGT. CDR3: CASSERTESTEAFF. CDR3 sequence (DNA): TGTGCCAGCAGTGAGAGGACAGAAAGCACTGAAGCTTTCTTT.

CDR3 loop: CASSLGRSWDRAHLGGYTF. CDR3 DNA sequence: TGTGCCAGCAGCTTGGGCAGAAGTTGGGACAGAGCGCATTTGGGTGGCTACACCTTC. The genes are TRBV5-7 and TRBJ1-2; 7 nucleotides line up with TRBD1. TRBV5-7 is an open reading frame whose function is uncertain. The V gene end was trimmed by 0 bases and the J gene end by 7 bases; junction bases not matched to a gene: 21. This CDR3 spans 19 amino acids.

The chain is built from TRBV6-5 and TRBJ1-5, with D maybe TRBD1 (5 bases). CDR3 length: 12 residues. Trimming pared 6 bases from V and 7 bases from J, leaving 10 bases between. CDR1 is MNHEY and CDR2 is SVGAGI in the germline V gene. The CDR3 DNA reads TGTGCCAGCAGAAAGGGGTCGCAGCCCCAGCATTTT. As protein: CASRKGSQPQHF.

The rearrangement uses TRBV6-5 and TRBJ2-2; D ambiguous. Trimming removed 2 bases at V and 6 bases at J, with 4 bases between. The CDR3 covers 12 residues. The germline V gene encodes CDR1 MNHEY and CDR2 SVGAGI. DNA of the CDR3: TGTGCCAGCAGTTACGTCGCCGGGGAGCTGTTTTTT. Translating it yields CASSYVAGELFF.

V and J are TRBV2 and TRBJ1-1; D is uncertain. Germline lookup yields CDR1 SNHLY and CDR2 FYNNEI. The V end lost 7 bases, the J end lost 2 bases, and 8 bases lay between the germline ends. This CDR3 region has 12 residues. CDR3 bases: TGTGCCAGCACGTTAAGCAACACTGAAGCTTTCTTT. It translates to CASTLSNTEAFF. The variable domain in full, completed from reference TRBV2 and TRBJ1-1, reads EPEVTQTPSHQVTQMGQEVILRCVPISNHLYFYWYRQILGQKVEFLVSFYNNEISEKSEIFDDQFSVERPDGSNFTLKIRSTKLEDSAMYFCASTLSNTEAFFGQGTRLTVV.

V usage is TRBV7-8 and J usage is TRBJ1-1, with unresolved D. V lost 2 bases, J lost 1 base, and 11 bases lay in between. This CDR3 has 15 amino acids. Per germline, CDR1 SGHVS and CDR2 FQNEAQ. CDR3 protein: CASSLMWSGNTEAFF. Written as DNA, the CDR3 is TGTGCCAGCAGCTTAATGTGGTCCGGGAACACTGAAGCTTTCTTT. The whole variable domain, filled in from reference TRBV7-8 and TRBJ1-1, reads GAGVSQSPRYKVAKRGQDVALRCDPISGHVSLFWYQQALGQGPEFLTYFQNEAQLDKSGLPSDRFFAERPEGSVSTLKIQRTQQEDSAVYLCASSLMWSGNTEAFFGQGTRLTVV.

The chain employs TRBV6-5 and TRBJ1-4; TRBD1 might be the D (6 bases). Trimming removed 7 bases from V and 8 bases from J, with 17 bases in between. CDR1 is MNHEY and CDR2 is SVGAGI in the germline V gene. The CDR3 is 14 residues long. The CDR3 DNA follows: TGTGCCAGCAAACAGACACAGGGTCGGGAAAAACTGTTTTTT. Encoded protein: CASKQTQGREKLFF.

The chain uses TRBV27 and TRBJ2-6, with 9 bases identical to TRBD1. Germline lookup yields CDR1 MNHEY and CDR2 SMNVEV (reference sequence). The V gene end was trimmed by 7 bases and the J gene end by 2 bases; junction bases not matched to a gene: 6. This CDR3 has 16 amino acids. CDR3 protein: CASNPGQGTGANVLTF. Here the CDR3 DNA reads TGTGCCAGCAATCCGGGACAGGGAACTGGGGCCAACGTCCTGACTTTC.

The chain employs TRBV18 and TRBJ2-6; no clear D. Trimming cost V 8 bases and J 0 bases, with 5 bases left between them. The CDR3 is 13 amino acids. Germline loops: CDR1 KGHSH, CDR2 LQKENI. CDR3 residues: CASLTSGANVLTF. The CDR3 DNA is TGTGCCAGCCTAACCTCTGGGGCCAACGTCCTGACTTTC.

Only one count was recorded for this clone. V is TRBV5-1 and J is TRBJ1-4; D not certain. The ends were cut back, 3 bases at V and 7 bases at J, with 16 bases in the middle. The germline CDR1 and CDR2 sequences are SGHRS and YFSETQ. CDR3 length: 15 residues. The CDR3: CASSSDPGAGEKLFF. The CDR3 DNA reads TGCGCCAGCAGCTCCGACCCGGGAGCTGGTGAAAAACTGTTTTTT.

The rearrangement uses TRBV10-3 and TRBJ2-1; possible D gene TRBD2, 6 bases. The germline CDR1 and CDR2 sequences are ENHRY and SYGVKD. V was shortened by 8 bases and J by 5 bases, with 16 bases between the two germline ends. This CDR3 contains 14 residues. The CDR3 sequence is CAIGRRGGDNEQFF. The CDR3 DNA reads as TGTGCCATCGGCCGGCGGGGCGGAGACAATGAGCAGTTCTTC.

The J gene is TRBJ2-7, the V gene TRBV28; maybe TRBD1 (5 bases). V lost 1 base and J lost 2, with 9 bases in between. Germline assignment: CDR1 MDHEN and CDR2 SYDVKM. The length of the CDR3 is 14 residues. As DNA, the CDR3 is TGTGCCAGCAGTTTATTAGCACAGGCCTACGAGCAGTACTTC. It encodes CASSLLAQAYEQYF.

Written as DNA, the CDR3 is TGTGCCAGCAGTAGTGGGGGGATGAGAGATACGCAGTATTTT. Amino acid sequence: CASSSGGMRDTQYF. This sequence joins TRBV9 and TRBJ2-3, with D maybe TRBD2 (6 bases). V lost 5 bases to trimming and J lost 5 bases, with 15 bases between them. There are 14 residues in the CDR3. CDR1 and CDR2 (germline): SGDLS, YYNGEE.

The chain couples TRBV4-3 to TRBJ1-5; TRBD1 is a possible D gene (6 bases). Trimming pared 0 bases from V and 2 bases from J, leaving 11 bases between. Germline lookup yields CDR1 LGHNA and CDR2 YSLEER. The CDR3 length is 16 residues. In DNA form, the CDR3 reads TGCGCCAGCAGCCAAGATCTACAGGGAGGCAATCAGCCCCAGCATTTT. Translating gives CASSQDLQGGNQPQHF.

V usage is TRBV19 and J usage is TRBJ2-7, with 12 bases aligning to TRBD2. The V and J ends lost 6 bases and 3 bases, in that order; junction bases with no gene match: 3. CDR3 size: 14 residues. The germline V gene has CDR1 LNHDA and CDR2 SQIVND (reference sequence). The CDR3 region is CASSSSGRGYEQYF. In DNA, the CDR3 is TGTGCCAGTAGCTCTAGCGGGAGGGGCTACGAGCAGTACTTC.

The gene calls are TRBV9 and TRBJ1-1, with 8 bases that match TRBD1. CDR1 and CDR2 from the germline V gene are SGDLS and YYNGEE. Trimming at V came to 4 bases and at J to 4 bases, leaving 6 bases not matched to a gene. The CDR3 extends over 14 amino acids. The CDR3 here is CASSPWTGPTEAFF. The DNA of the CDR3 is TGTGCCAGCAGCCCCTGGACAGGGCCCACTGAAGCTTTCTTT.